This T cell receptor (beta chain) emerged from a study of cytomegalovirus exposure and HLA in healthy donors. Study observations and caveats: When analyzed later, a missense DCLRE1C variant was found to be linked to TCR beta V- and J-gene trimming. In vitro, a few CMV-associated chains proved specific for CMV antigens.

A word on this clone: The antigen is not known.

The CDR3 extends over 20 amino acids. The ends lost 0 bases at V and 3 bases at J; junction bases unmatched: 12. 13 Jbeta primers and 60 Vbeta primers were used for the PCR. The data were produced by immunoSEQ multiplex PCR, yet TCRdb's version contains in-frame clones alone and is incomplete. This repertoire shows over 200,000 clones, more than 75% found once; its top ten account for 3.5% to 4%. This clonotype originated in a male donor in good health and CMV-seronegative. Sequencing used PBMCs. The chain links TRBV6-7 to TRBJ2-5; 14 bases agree with TRBD2. Being an ORF, TRBV6-7 has a function that is uncertain. The CDR3 DNA reads as TGTGCCAGCAGTTACTCGGGACTAGCGGGAGAGGGGGGGTTCGAAGAGACCCAGTACTTC. It translates to CASSYSGLAGEGGFEETQYF.